This section outlines one TCR beta chain sequence together with its context. The data originate from a study of cytomegalovirus exposure and HLA in healthy donors. Study context: Roughly 77 million unique TCRs from HLA-typed donors made up an early data release.

PCR was performed using 60 Vbeta and 13 Jbeta primers. Data came from immunoSEQ multiplex PCR; TCRdb stores just in-frame clones and leaves some out. The sample yields tens of thousands of clones, around 74% seen once. CDR3 size: 14 residues. Germline V lookup: CDR1 SNHLY, CDR2 FYNNEI. Trimming took 5 bases from V and 6 from J; bases not matched to a gene: 5. The sequence was obtained from a woman aged 25 to 39 in good health and CMV-seropositive. The chain joins TRBV2 to TRBJ1-1; 11 bases match TRBD1. The sequenced material came from PBMCs. The CDR3 DNA reads as TGTGCCAGCAGTTTTGGACAGGGGGCTTCTGAAGCTTTCTTT. Translated, it gives CASSFGQGASEAFF.